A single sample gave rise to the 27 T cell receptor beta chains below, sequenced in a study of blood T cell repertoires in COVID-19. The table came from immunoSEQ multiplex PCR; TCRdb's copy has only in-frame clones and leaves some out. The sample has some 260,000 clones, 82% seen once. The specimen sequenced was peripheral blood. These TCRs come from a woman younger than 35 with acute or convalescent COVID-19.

The CDR3 DNA follows: TGTGCCAGCAGCTCGAAGACAGGGGGAGGTGAGCAGTTCTTC. Its translation: CASSSKTGGGEQFF. The rearrangement uses TRBV5-4 and TRBJ2-1; 9 bases map to TRBD1. Germline trimming cut 3 bases from V and 9 bases from J; bases unmatched to any gene: 7. The CDR3 length is 14 residues. CDR1 and CDR2 from the germline V gene are SGHNT and YYREEE (reference sequence).

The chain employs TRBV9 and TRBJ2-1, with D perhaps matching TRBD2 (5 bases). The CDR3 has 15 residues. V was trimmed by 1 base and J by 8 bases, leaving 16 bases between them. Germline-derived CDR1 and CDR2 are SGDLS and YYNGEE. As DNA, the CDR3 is TGTGCCAGCAGCGTATCTCCGTCTTCGAGGGATGAGCAGTTCTTC. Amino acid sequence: CASSVSPSSRDEQFF.

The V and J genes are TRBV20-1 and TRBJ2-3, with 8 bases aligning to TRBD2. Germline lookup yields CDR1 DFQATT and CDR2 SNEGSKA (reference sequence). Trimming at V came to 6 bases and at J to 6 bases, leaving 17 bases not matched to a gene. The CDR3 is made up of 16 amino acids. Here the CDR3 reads CSASGGRAGVADTQYF. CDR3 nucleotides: TGCAGTGCCAGTGGTGGGCGAGCGGGAGTGGCTGATACGCAGTATTTT.

Here the CDR3 DNA reads TGTGCCAGCAGAGTACAGGGGGCGAGCTACAATGAGCAGTTCTTC. Its protein product is CASRVQGASYNEQFF. V and J are TRBV6-1 and TRBJ2-1, with 9 bases matching TRBD1. This CDR3 region has 15 residues. Per germline, CDR1 MNHNS and CDR2 SASEGT. J lost 3 bases, V lost 6 bases, and 6 bases had no gene match.

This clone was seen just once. The DNA for the CDR3 is TGTGCCAGCAGAATTGGGGGCGACTATGGCTACACCTTC. Encoded protein: CASRIGGDYGYTF. The V call is TRBV13, the J call TRBJ1-2; D might be TRBD1 (6 bases). Looked up from germline, CDR1 is PRHDT and CDR2 is FYEKMQ (reference sequence). Trimming took off 6 bases at V and 3 bases at J, with 11 bases between the two ends. The CDR3 is made up of 13 amino acids.

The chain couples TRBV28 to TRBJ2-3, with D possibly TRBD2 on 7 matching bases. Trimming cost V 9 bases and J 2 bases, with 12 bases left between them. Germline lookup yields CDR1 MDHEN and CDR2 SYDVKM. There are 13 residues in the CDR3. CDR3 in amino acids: CASQRDNTDTQYF. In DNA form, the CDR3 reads TGTGCCAGTCAGCGGGACAACACAGATACGCAGTATTTT.

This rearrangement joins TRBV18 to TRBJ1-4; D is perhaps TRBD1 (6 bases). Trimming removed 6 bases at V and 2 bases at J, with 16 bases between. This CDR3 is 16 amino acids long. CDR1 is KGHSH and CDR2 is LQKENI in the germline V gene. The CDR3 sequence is CASSTTQGTTNEKLFF. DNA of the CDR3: TGTGCCAGCTCCACGACCCAGGGGACGACTAATGAAAAACTGTTTTTT.

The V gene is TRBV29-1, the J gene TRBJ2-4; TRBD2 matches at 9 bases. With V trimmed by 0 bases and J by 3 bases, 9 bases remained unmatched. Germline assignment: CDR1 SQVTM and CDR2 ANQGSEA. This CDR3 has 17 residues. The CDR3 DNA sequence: TGCAGCGTTGAAGAGATGGGGCGGGAGGGTGGCAAAAACATTCAGTACTTC. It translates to CSVEEMGREGGKNIQYF.

CDR3 in amino acids: CASSQRGQQSSYNSPLHF. The CDR3 coding sequence is TGTGCCAGCAGCCAAAGAGGACAGCAGAGCTCCTATAATTCACCCCTCCACTTT. This chain links TRBV7-6 with TRBJ1-6; tentative D call: TRBD1 (6 bases). V was shortened by 5 bases and J by 0 bases, with 17 bases between the two germline ends. Germline assignment: CDR1 SGHVS and CDR2 FNYEAQ. CDR3 length equals 18 residues.

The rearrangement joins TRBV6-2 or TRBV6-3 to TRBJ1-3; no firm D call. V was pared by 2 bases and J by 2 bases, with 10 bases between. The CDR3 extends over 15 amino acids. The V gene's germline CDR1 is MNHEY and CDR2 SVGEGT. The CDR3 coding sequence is TGTGCCAGCAGTTACGGGCCAGAGCCTGGAAACACCATATATTTT. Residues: CASSYGPEPGNTIYF.

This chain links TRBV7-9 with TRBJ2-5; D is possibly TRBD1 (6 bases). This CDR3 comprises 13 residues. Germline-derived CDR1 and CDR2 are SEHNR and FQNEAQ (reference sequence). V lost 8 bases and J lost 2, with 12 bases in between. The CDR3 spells CASRPGVQETQYF. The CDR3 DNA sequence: TGTGCCAGCCGCCCAGGGGTACAAGAGACCCAGTACTTC. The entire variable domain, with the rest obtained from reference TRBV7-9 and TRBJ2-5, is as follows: DTGVSQNPRHKITKRGQNVTFRCDPISEHNRLYWYRQTLGQGPEFLTYFQNEAQLEKSRLLSDRFSAERPKGSFSTLEIQRTEQGDSAMYLCASRPGVQETQYFGPGTRLLVL.

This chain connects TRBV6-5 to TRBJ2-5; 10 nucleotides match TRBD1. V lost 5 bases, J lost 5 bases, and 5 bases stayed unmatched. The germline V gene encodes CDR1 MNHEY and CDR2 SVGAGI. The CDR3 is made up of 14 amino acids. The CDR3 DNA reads TGTGCCAGCAGTAGCCTGGACAGGGGGGAGACCCAGTACTTC. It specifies CASSSLDRGETQYF.

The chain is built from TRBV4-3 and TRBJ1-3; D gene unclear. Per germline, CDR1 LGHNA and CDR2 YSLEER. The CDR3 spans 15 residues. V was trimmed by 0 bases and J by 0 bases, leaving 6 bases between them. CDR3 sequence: CASSQDRYSGNTIYF. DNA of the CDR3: TGCGCCAGCAGCCAAGATCGTTACTCTGGAAACACCATATATTTT.

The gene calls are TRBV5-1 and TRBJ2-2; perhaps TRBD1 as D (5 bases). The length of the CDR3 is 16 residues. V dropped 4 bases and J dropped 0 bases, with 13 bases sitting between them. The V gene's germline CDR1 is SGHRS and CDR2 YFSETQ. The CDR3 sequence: CASSLVQASNTGELFF. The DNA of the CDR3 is TGCGCCAGCAGCCTGGTACAGGCATCGAACACCGGGGAGCTGTTTTTT.

The CDR3 DNA is TGTGCCAGCGCGTTGTCGAGTTACTCCTACGAGCAGTACTTC. Translation: CASALSSYSYEQYF. The V gene is TRBV3-1 (or the pseudogene TRBV3-2), the J gene TRBJ2-7; D uncertain. Trimming took off 8 bases at V and 0 bases at J, with 14 bases between the two ends. The CDR3 extends over 14 amino acids. Per germline, CDR1 LGHDT and CDR2 YNNKEL (reference sequence).

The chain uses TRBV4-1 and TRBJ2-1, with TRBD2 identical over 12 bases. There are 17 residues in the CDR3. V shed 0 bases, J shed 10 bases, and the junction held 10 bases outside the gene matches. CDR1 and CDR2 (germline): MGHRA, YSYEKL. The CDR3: CASSQDLATSGSGEQFF. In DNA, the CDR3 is TGCGCCAGCAGCCAAGATTTGGCGACTAGCGGGAGTGGAGAGCAGTTCTTC.

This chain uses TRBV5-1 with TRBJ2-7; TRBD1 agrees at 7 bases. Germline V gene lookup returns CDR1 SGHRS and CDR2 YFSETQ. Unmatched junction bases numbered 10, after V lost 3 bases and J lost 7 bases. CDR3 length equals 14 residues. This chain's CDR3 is CASSYRGGPGEQYF. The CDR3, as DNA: TGCGCCAGCAGCTACAGAGGGGGCCCTGGGGAGCAGTACTTC.

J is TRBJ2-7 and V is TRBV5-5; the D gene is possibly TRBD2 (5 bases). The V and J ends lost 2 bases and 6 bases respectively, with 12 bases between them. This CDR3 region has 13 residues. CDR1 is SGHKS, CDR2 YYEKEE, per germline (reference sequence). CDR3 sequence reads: CASSFDGLPEQYF. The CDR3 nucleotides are TGTGCCAGCAGCTTTGACGGACTCCCCGAGCAGTACTTC.

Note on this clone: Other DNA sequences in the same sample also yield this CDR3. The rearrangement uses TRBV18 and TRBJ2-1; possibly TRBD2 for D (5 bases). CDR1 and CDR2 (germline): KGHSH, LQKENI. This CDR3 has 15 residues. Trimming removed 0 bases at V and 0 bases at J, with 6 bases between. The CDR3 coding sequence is TGTGCCAGCTCACCACCGGGGAGCTCCTACAATGAGCAGTTCTTC. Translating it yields CASSPPGSSYNEQFF. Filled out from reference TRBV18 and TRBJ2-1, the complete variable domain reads NAGVMQNPRHLVRRRGQEARLRCSPMKGHSHVYWYRQLPEEGLKFMVYLQKENIIDESGMPKERFSAEFPKEGPSILRIQQVVRGDSAAYFCASSPPGSSYNEQFFGPGTRLTVL.

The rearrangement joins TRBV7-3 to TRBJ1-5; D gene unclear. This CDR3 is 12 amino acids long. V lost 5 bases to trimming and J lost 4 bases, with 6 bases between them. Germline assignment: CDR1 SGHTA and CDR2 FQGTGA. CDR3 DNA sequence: TGTGCCAGCAGCCCCGGGAATCAGCCCCAGCATTTT. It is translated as CASSPGNQPQHF.

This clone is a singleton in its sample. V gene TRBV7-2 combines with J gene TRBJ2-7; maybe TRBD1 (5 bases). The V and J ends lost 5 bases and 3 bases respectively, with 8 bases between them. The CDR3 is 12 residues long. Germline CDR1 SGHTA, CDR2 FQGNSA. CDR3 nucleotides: TGTGCCAGCAGCCTGACAGTCTACGAGCAGTACTTC. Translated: CASSLTVYEQYF.

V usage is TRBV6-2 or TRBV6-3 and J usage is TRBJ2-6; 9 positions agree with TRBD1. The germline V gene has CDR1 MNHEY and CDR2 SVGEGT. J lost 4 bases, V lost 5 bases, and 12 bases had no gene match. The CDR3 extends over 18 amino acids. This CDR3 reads CASSKGQGIHSGANVLTF. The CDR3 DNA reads TGTGCCAGCAGTAAAGGACAGGGGATTCACTCCGGGGCCAACGTCCTGACTTTC.

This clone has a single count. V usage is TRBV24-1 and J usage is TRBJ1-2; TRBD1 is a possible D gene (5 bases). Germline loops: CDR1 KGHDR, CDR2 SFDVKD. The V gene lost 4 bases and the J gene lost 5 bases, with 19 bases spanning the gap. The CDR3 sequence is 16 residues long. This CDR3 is CATSESDTRHLYGYTF. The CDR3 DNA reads TGTGCCACCAGTGAGTCGGACACCCGCCACCTTTATGGCTACACCTTC.

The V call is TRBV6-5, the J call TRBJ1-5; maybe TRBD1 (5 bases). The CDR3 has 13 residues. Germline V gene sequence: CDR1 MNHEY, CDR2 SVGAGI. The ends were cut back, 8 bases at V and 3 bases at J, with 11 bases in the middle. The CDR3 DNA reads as TGTGCCAGCGGAGGGGACCCCAATCAGCCCCAGCATTTT. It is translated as CASGGDPNQPQHF.

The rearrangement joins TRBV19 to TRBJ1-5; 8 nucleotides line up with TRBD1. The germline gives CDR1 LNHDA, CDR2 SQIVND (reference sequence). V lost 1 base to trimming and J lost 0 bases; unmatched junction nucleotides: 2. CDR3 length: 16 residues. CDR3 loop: CASSIGTGYSNQPQHF. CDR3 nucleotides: TGTGCCAGTAGTATAGGGACAGGGTATAGCAATCAGCCCCAGCATTTT.

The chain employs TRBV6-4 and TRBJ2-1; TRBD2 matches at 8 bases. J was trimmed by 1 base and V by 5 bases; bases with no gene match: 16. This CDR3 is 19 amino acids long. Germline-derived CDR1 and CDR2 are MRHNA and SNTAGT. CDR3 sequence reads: CASSLNPGSGLVSYNEQFF. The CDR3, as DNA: TGTGCCAGCAGTTTGAACCCGGGGTCGGGACTAGTGTCCTACAATGAGCAGTTCTTC.

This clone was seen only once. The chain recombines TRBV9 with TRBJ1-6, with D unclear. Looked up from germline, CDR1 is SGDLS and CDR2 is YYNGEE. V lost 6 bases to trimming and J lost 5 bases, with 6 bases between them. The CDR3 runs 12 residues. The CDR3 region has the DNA TGTGCCAGCAACAGAGATAATTCACCCCTCCACTTT. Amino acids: CASNRDNSPLHF. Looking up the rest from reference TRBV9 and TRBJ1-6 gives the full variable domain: DSGVTQTPKHLITATGQRVTLRCSPRSGDLSVYWYQQSLDQGLQFLIQYYNGEERAKGNILERFSAQQFPDLHSELNLSSLELGDSALYFCASNRDNSPLHFGNGTRLTVT.